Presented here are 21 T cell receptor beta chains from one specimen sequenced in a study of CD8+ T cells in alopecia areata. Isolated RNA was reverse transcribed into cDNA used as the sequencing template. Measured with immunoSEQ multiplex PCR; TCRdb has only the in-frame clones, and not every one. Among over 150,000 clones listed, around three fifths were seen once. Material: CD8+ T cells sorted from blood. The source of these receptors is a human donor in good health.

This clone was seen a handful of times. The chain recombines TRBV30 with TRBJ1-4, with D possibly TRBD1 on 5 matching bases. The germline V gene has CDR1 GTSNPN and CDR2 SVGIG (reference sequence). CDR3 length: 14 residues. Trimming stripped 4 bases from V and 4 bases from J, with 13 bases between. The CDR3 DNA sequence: TGTGCCTGGACTCGGGGGAGGCTTAATGAAAAACTGTTTTTT. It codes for CAWTRGRLNEKLFF.

The CDR3 loop is CASSPAVGTATPHYGYTF. The DNA of the CDR3 is TGCGCCAGCAGCCCAGCTGTGGGAACAGCAACGCCCCACTATGGCTACACCTTC. V gene TRBV4-1 combines with J gene TRBJ1-2; D remains ambiguous. This CDR3 has 18 amino acids. V was trimmed by 4 bases and J by 3 bases, leaving 24 bases between them. Germline values: CDR1 MGHRA, CDR2 YSYEKL.

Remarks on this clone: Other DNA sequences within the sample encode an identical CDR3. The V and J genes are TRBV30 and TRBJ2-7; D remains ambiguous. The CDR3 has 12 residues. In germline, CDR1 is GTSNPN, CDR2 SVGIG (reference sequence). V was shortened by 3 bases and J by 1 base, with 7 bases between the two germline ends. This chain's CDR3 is CAWSAGSYEQYF. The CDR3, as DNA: TGTGCCTGGAGCGCAGGTTCCTACGAGCAGTACTTC.

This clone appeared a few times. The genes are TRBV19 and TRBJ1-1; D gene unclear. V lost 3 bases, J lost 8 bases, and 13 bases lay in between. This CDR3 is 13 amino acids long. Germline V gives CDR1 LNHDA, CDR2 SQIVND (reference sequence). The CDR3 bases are TGTGCCAGTAGTATCCCCGGGTCTATAGAAGCTTTCTTT. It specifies CASSIPGSIEAFF.

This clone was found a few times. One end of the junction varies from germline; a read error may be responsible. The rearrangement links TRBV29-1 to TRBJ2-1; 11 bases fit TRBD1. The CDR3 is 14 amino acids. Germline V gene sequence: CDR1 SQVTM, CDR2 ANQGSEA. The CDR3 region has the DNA TGCAGCGTGGAAGGACAGGGGGCCTCCAATGAGCAGTTCTTC. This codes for CSVEGQGASNEQFF.

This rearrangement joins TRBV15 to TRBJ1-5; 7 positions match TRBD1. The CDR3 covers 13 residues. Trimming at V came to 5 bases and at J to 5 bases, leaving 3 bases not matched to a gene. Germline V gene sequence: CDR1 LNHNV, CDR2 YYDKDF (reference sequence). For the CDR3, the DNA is TGTGCCACCAGCTATGACAGGGATCAGCCCCAGCATTTT. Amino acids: CATSYDRDQPQHF.

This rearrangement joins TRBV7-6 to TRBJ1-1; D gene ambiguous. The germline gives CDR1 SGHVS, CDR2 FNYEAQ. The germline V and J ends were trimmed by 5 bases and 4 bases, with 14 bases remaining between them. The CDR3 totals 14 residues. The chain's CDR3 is CASSAVDFGTEAFF. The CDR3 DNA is TGTGCCAGCAGCGCCGTGGATTTCGGCACTGAAGCTTTCTTT.

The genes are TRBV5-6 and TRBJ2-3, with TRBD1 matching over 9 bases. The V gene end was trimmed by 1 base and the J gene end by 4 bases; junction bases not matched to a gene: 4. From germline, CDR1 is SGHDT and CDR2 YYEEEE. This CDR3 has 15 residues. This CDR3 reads CASSLPQGAADTQYF. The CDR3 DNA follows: TGTGCCAGCAGCTTGCCACAGGGGGCGGCAGATACGCAGTATTTT. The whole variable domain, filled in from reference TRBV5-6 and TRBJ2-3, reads DAGVTQSPTHLIKTRGQQVTLRCSPKSGHDTVSWYQQALGQGPQFIFQYYEEEERQRGNFPDRFSGHQFPNYSSELNVNALLLGDSALYLCASSLPQGAADTQYFGPGTRLTVL.

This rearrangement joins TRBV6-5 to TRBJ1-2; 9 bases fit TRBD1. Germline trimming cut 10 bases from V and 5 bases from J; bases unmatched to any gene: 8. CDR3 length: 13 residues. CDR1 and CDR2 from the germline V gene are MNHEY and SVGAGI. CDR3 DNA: TGTGCCACCACGACAGGGGGTGGGTATGGCTACACCTTC. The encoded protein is CATTTGGGYGYTF.

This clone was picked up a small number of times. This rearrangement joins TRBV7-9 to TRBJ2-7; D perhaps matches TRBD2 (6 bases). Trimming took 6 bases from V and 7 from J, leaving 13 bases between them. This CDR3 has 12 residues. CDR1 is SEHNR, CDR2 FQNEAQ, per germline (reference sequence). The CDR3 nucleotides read TGTGCCAGCAGTGGGGGGTCCGGAGAGCAGTACTTC. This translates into CASSGGSGEQYF.

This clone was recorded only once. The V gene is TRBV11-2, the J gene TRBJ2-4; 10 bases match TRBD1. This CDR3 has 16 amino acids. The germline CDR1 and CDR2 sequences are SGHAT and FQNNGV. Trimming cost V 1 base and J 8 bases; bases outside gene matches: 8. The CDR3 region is CASSLVEGQGLYIQYF. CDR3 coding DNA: TGTGCCAGCAGCTTAGTCGAGGGACAGGGGTTGTACATTCAGTACTTC.

CDR3 loop: CSALSGDTGELFF. CDR3 DNA sequence: TGCAGCGCCTTATCAGGGGACACCGGGGAGCTGTTTTTT. This sequence joins TRBV29-1 and TRBJ2-2, with D perhaps matching TRBD1 (6 bases). This CDR3 is 13 amino acids long. Germline lookup yields CDR1 SQVTM and CDR2 ANQGSEA. V lost 7 bases to trimming and J lost 3 bases, with 12 bases between them.

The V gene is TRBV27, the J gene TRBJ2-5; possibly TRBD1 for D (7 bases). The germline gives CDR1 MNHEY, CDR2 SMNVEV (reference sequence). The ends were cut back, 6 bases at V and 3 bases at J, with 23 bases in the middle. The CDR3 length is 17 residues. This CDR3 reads CASSRGRGALTEETQYF. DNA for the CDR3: TGTGCCAGCAGCCGTGGCAGGGGGGCCCTAACTGAAGAGACCCAGTACTTC.

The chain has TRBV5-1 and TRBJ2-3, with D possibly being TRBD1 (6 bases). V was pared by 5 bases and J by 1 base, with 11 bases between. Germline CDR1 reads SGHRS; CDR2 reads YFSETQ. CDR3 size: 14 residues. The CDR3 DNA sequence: TGCGCCAGCAGTCCAGGGGACGGCACAGATACGCAGTATTTT. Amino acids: CASSPGDGTDTQYF.

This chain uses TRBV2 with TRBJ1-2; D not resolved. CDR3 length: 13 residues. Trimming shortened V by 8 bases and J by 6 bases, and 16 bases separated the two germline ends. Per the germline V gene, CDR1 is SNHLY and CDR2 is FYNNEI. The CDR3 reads CASPRDQINGYTF. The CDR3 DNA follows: TGTGCCAGCCCCCGAGATCAGATAAATGGCTACACCTTC.

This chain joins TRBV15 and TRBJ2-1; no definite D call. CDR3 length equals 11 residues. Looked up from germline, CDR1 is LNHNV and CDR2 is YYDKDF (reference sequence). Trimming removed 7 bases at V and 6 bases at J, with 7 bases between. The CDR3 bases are TGTGCCACCAAATCCCTCAATGAGCAGTTCTTC. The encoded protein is CATKSLNEQFF.

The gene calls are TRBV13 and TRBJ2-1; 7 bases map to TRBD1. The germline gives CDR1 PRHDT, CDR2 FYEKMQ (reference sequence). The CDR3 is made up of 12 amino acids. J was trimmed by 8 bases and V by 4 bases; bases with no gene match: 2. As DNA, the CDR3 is TGTGCCAGCAGCTCGACAGGGTATGAGCAGTTCTTC. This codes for CASSSTGYEQFF.

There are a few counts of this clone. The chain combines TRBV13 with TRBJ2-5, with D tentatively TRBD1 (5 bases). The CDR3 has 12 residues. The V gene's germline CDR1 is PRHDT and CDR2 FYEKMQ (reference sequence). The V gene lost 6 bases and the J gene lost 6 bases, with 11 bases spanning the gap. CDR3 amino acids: CASSQGPKTQYF. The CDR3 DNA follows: TGTGCCAGCAGTCAGGGCCCGAAGACCCAGTACTTC.

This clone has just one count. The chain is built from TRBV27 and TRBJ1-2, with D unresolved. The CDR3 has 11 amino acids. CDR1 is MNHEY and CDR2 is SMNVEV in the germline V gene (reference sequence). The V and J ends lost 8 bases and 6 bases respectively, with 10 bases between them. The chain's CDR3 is CASGRGDGYTF. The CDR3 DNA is TGTGCCAGCGGGCGGGGAGATGGCTACACCTTC.

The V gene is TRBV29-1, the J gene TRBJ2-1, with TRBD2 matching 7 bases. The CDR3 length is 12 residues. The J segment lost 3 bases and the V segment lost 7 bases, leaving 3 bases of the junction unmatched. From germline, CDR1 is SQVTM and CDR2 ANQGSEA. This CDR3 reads CSGSGNYNEQFF. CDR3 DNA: TGCAGCGGGAGCGGGAACTACAATGAGCAGTTCTTC.

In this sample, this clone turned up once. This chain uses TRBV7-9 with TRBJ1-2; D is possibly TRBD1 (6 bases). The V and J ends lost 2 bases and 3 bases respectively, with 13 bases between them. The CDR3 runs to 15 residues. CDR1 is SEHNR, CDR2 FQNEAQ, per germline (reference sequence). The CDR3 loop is CASSLSGRGDYGYTF. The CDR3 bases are TGTGCCAGCAGCTTATCCGGCAGGGGAGACTATGGCTACACCTTC.